Each of the 8 T cell receptor beta chains below was sequenced from the same sample in a study of blood T cell repertoires in COVID-19. Profiling relied on immunoSEQ multiplex PCR, and the TCRdb table lists in-frame clones only, not all of them. The table has roughly 200,000 clones, roughly 85% seen once. Sequenced input: PBMCs or T cells enriched from blood (not recorded which). The receptors shown here come from a man aged 40-50 years who had recovered from COVID-19.

The chain carries TRBV7-8 and TRBJ2-2, with 8 positions matching TRBD1. The germline CDR1 and CDR2 sequences are SGHVS and FQNEAQ. The CDR3 is made up of 15 amino acids. The V and J ends lost 4 bases and 5 bases, in that order; junction bases with no gene match: 6. The CDR3 DNA is TGTGCCAGCAGCTCCCAGGGGGCGAGGACCGGGGAGCTGTTTTTT. It yields the protein CASSSQGARTGELFF. Supplemented by reference TRBV7-8 and TRBJ2-2, the full variable domain reads GAGVSQSPRYKVAKRGQDVALRCDPISGHVSLFWYQQALGQGPEFLTYFQNEAQLDKSGLPSDRFFAERPEGSVSTLKIQRTQQEDSAVYLCASSSQGARTGELFFGEGSRLTVL.

The J gene is TRBJ1-4, the V gene TRBV6-5; tentatively, D is TRBD1 (6 bases). The CDR3 sequence is 13 residues long. CDR1 is MNHEY and CDR2 is SVGAGI in the germline V gene. The V end lost 9 bases, the J end lost 5 bases, and 13 bases lay between the germline ends. The CDR3 DNA sequence: TGTGCCAGTAGGGGGACCTCAAATGAAAAACTGTTTTTT. This codes for CASRGTSNEKLFF.

The chain links TRBV27 to TRBJ1-5; the D gene is possibly TRBD1 (6 bases). The length of the CDR3 is 16 residues. The germline V gene encodes CDR1 MNHEY and CDR2 SMNVEV (reference sequence). Trimming pared 7 bases from V and 3 bases from J, leaving 19 bases between. The CDR3 protein is CASMSLVGGVNQPQHF. CDR3 nucleotide sequence: TGTGCCAGCATGTCCCTTGTTGGGGGCGTCAATCAGCCCCAGCATTTT.

The V and J genes are TRBV7-9 and TRBJ2-1; no firm D call. Germline V gene data show CDR1 as SEHNR and CDR2 as FQNEAQ (reference sequence). V was cut by 3 bases and J by 9 bases, with 6 bases left in between. The CDR3 is 11 amino acids. CDR3 sequence (DNA): TGTGCCAGCAGCTTGGAGCTTGAGCAGTTCTTC. Its translation: CASSLELEQFF.

The genes are TRBV28 and TRBJ2-1, with TRBD2 matching 12 bases. V shed 2 bases, J shed 9 bases, and the junction held 5 bases outside the gene matches. Germline V gene data show CDR1 as MDHEN and CDR2 as SYDVKM. CDR3 length: 15 residues. This CDR3 is CASSLLTSGSGEQFF. CDR3 nucleotide sequence: TGTGCCAGCAGTTTACTGACTAGCGGGAGTGGTGAGCAGTTCTTC.

This chain connects TRBV5-4 to TRBJ1-1; no clear D. The CDR3 is 15 residues long. Germline V gene sequence: CDR1 SGHNT, CDR2 YYREEE (reference sequence). The V end lost 4 bases, the J end lost 1 base, and 14 bases lay between the germline ends. CDR3 coding DNA: TGTGCCAGCAGCAATGCGGGAGGCGGGAACACTGAAGCTTTCTTT. It specifies CASSNAGGGNTEAFF. The whole variable domain, filled in from reference TRBV5-4 and TRBJ1-1, reads ETGVTQSPTHLIKTRGQQVTLRCSSQSGHNTVSWYQQALGQGPQFIFQYYREEENGRGNFPPRFSGLQFPNYSSELNVNALELDDSALYLCASSNAGGGNTEAFFGQGTRLTVV.

This clone has only a few counts. The chain links TRBV10-3 to TRBJ1-2; the D is unclear. Trimming left V 4 bases short and J 4 bases short, with 19 bases between. The CDR3 has 16 residues. Germline CDR1 and CDR2: ENHRY and SYGVKD. This CDR3 reads CAISGSSRERAYGYTF. CDR3 DNA: TGTGCCATCAGTGGGTCCTCAAGGGAGAGGGCCTATGGCTACACCTTC.

The CDR3: CASGLDRRHQHF. CDR3 bases: TGTGCTAGTGGCCTGGACAGGCGACATCAGCATTTT. This chain links TRBV12-5 with TRBJ1-5; TRBD1 matches 7 bases. This CDR3 region has 12 residues. V dropped 6 bases and J dropped 13; count of bases not matched to a gene: 9. Per germline, CDR1 LGHNT and CDR2 FRNRAP.